This entry lists 7 T cell receptor beta chains sequenced from one sample in a study of blood T cell repertoires in COVID-19. Measured with immunoSEQ multiplex PCR; TCRdb has only the in-frame clones, and not every one. The sample carries about 170,000 clones, approximately 86% recorded once. The specimen was peripheral blood. All receptors derive from a woman aged 50 to 65 with acute or convalescent COVID-19.

This clone was detected only a few times. The genes are TRBV9 and TRBJ1-5; D might be TRBD1 (5 bases). Germline lookup yields CDR1 SGDLS and CDR2 YYNGEE. This CDR3 spans 15 amino acids. V gave up 0 bases and J gave up 2 bases, with 9 bases separating them. CDR3 in amino acids: CASSVGGAGNQPQHF. CDR3 nucleotides: TGTGCCAGCAGCGTAGGCGGGGCTGGCAATCAGCCCCAGCATTTT.

In its sample, this clone was seen a few times. The chain combines TRBV10-3 with TRBJ1-2; TRBD1 might be the D (5 bases). The CDR3 runs 13 residues. With 3 bases removed from V and 3 bases from J, the gap between germline ends came to 8 bases. Germline assignment: CDR1 ENHRY and CDR2 SYGVKD. In DNA form, the CDR3 reads TGTGCCATCAGTGACAGGGTAGACTATGGCTACACCTTC. Protein sequence: CAISDRVDYGYTF.

The chain links TRBV7-8 to TRBJ1-1; 8 positions match TRBD1. The germline CDR1 and CDR2 sequences are SGHVS and FQNEAQ. Trimming removed 2 bases from V and 7 bases from J; junction bases left unmatched: 9. The length of the CDR3 is 15 residues. This chain's CDR3 is CASSLLDRVTVEAFF. CDR3 coding DNA: TGTGCCAGCAGCTTACTGGACAGGGTTACGGTTGAAGCTTTCTTT. The whole variable domain, remainder taken from reference TRBV7-8 and TRBJ1-1, is GAGVSQSPRYKVAKRGQDVALRCDPISGHVSLFWYQQALGQGPEFLTYFQNEAQLDKSGLPSDRFFAERPEGSVSTLKIQRTQQEDSAVYLCASSLLDRVTVEAFFGQGTRLTVV.

This sequence joins TRBV3-1 (or the pseudogene TRBV3-2) and TRBJ2-1, with a possible D match to TRBD1 (5 bases). Germline assignment: CDR1 LGHDT and CDR2 YNNKEL (reference sequence). CDR3 length: 16 amino acids. Trimming removed 1 base from V and 1 base from J, with 11 bases in between. The DNA for the CDR3 is TGTGCCAGCAGCCAAGTCGTGACAGCTTCCTACAATGAGCAGTTCTTC. Protein: CASSQVVTASYNEQFF.

This sequence joins TRBV9 and TRBJ2-1; TRBD2 might be the D (6 bases). CDR1 SGDLS and CDR2 YYNGEE come from the germline V gene. V dropped 2 bases and J dropped 7 bases, with 16 bases sitting between them. This CDR3 is 15 amino acids long. The CDR3 coding sequence is TGTGCCAGCAGCGTCCTCGGGGGACCGTGGAATGAGCAGTTCTTC. Its translation is CASSVLGGPWNEQFF.

The V and J genes are TRBV5-6 and TRBJ2-4; 7 bases are a match to TRBD1. This CDR3 is built from 13 residues. The V and J ends lost 3 bases and 9 bases, in that order; junction bases with no gene match: 6. CDR1 is SGHDT and CDR2 is YYEEEE in the germline V gene. CDR3 residues: CASSSHRGAIQYF. As DNA, the CDR3 is TGTGCCAGCAGCTCACACAGGGGTGCCATTCAGTACTTC.

The rearrangement links TRBV19 to TRBJ1-1; D possibly corresponds to TRBD1 (6 bases). CDR3 length: 14 residues. Germline V gene data show CDR1 as LNHDA and CDR2 as SQIVND (reference sequence). V lost 4 bases, J lost 0 bases, and 9 bases lay in between. As DNA, the CDR3 is TGTGCCAGTAGTACGGGACACGTGAACACTGAAGCTTTCTTT. It specifies CASSTGHVNTEAFF.